One sample yielded the 21 T cell receptor beta chains listed below, sequenced in a study of cytomegalovirus exposure and HLA in healthy donors. Use of 60 Vbeta and 13 Jbeta primers characterized the PCR. Here immunoSEQ multiplex PCR was the method, and the copy in TCRdb shows in-frame clones only, minus some. The sample lists some 200,000 clones; 75% to 90% were seen once. Material for sequencing was PBMCs. These receptors all stem from a middle-aged man in good health and CMV-seropositive.

V and J are TRBV7-2 and TRBJ1-2, with 7 bases matching TRBD1. With V trimmed by 10 bases and J by 6 bases, 23 bases remained unmatched. The length of the CDR3 is 17 residues. Germline assignment: CDR1 SGHTA and CDR2 FQGNSA. The CDR3 spells CAISHPGTAPLKHGYTF. CDR3 nucleotides: TGTGCCATCTCTCACCCAGGGACAGCCCCCCTAAAGCATGGCTACACCTTC.

The rearrangement joins TRBV7-9 to TRBJ1-4; TRBD1 might be the D (6 bases). Trimming took 2 bases from V and 2 from J, leaving 12 bases between them. Germline CDR1 SEHNR, CDR2 FQNEAQ (reference sequence). This CDR3 comprises 16 residues. The CDR3 protein is CASSLRTGFTNEKLFF. The CDR3 DNA is TGTGCCAGCAGCTTAAGAACAGGGTTCACTAATGAAAAACTGTTTTTT.

The rearrangement joins TRBV9 to TRBJ2-7; tentative D call: TRBD1 (5 bases). V gave up 4 bases and J gave up 2 bases, with 16 bases separating them. CDR3 length: 15 amino acids. Germline V CDR1 and CDR2: SGDLS, YYNGEE. CDR3 residues: CASSPYPGQTYEQYF. CDR3 DNA sequence: TGTGCCAGCAGCCCCTACCCAGGGCAAACCTACGAGCAGTACTTC. Full variable domain (rest looked up from reference TRBV9 and TRBJ2-7): DSGVTQTPKHLITATGQRVTLRCSPRSGDLSVYWYQQSLDQGLQFLIQYYNGEERAKGNILERFSAQQFPDLHSELNLSSLELGDSALYFCASSPYPGQTYEQYFGPGTRLTVT.

The chain uses TRBV9 and TRBJ2-3, with D maybe TRBD2 (5 bases). The CDR3 consists of 13 residues. V lost 0 bases, J lost 6 bases, and 8 bases lay in between. Germline CDR1 is SGDLS and CDR2 is YYNGEE. The DNA for the CDR3 is TGTGCCAGCAGCGTAGGTTCGGGGGATACGCAGTATTTT. Residues: CASSVGSGDTQYF.

The chain combines TRBV6-4 with TRBJ1-6, with 8 bases identical to TRBD1. The length of the CDR3 is 13 residues. In germline, CDR1 is MRHNA, CDR2 SNTAGT. Trimming took 6 bases from V and 9 from J; bases not matched to a gene: 4. The chain's CDR3 is CASRGQGGSPLHF. In DNA, the CDR3 is TGTGCCAGCAGAGGACAGGGTGGTTCACCCCTCCACTTT.

V and J are TRBV5-6 and TRBJ1-5; D is undetermined. CDR1 is SGHDT and CDR2 is YYEEEE in the germline V gene. V was trimmed by 1 base and J by 0 bases, leaving 17 bases between them. This CDR3 is built from 18 residues. CDR3 sequence reads: CASSLPNDFEGSNQPQHF. CDR3 sequence (DNA): TGTGCCAGCAGCTTGCCCAACGATTTTGAGGGTAGCAATCAGCCCCAGCATTTT. The complete variable domain, with remaining parts taken from reference TRBV5-6 and TRBJ1-5, reads DAGVTQSPTHLIKTRGQQVTLRCSPKSGHDTVSWYQQALGQGPQFIFQYYEEEERQRGNFPDRFSGHQFPNYSSELNVNALLLGDSALYLCASSLPNDFEGSNQPQHFGDGTRLSIL.

This clone appeared once. The DNA for the CDR3 is TGCGCCAGCGCGGGGACTAGCACAGATACGCAGTATTTT. Protein: CASAGTSTDTQYF. V and J are TRBV10-2 and TRBJ2-3; D possibly corresponds to TRBD2 (6 bases). Trimming took 8 bases from V and 0 from J, leaving 9 bases between them. The CDR3 runs to 13 residues. In germline, CDR1 is WSHSY, CDR2 SAAADI.

This chain joins TRBV7-8 and TRBJ1-5; TRBD1 aligns across 9 bases. This CDR3 has 16 amino acids. J was trimmed by 7 bases and V by 0 bases; bases with no gene match: 7. Germline V CDR1 and CDR2: SGHVS, FQNEAQ. CDR3 loop: CASSLALVTGGQPQHF. CDR3 in DNA: TGTGCCAGCAGCTTAGCGCTCGTGACAGGGGGACAGCCCCAGCATTTT. The whole variable domain, filled in from reference TRBV7-8 and TRBJ1-5, reads GAGVSQSPRYKVAKRGQDVALRCDPISGHVSLFWYQQALGQGPEFLTYFQNEAQLDKSGLPSDRFFAERPEGSVSTLKIQRTQQEDSAVYLCASSLALVTGGQPQHFGDGTRLSIL.

V and J are TRBV5-1 and TRBJ2-7; the match to TRBD1 covers 11 bases. There are 16 residues in the CDR3. Germline V CDR1 and CDR2: SGHRS, YFSETQ. V trimming: 4 bases; J trimming: 4 bases; junction bases outside the gene matches: 10. The CDR3 DNA is TGCGCCAGCAGCATGATAGGACAGGGGGCCCGGTACGAGCAGTACTTC. It is translated as CASSMIGQGARYEQYF.

The chain has TRBV28 and TRBJ2-3; a weak D match, TRBD1 (5 bases). Germline V gene lookup returns CDR1 MDHEN and CDR2 SYDVKM. The germline V and J ends were trimmed by 3 bases and 1 base, with 8 bases remaining between them. The CDR3 is 14 residues long. DNA of the CDR3: TGTGCCAGCAGTTTGGGCAGGGGCACAGATACGCAGTATTTT. It encodes CASSLGRGTDTQYF.

This chain joins TRBV30 and TRBJ2-7, with 8 bases that match TRBD1. The length of the CDR3 is 14 residues. Germline V gene lookup returns CDR1 GTSNPN and CDR2 SVGIG (reference sequence). V lost 1 base to trimming and J lost 3 bases; unmatched junction nucleotides: 5. The CDR3 region has the DNA TGTGCCTGGAGTGGGACAGGGTTAAACTACGAGCAGTACTTC. Its translation: CAWSGTGLNYEQYF.

The rearrangement joins TRBV7-8 to TRBJ1-1; 9 bases line up with TRBD1. CDR1 and CDR2 from the germline V gene are SGHVS and FQNEAQ. V dropped 9 bases and J dropped 1; count of bases not matched to a gene: 12. The CDR3 is 16 residues long. The CDR3, as DNA: TGTGCCAGTCAGCTTAGGGGGGGACAGGGGAACACTGAAGCTTTCTTT. Translated: CASQLRGGQGNTEAFF. The full variable domain, rest sourced from reference TRBV7-8 and TRBJ1-1, is GAGVSQSPRYKVAKRGQDVALRCDPISGHVSLFWYQQALGQGPEFLTYFQNEAQLDKSGLPSDRFFAERPEGSVSTLKIQRTQQEDSAVYLCASQLRGGQGNTEAFFGQGTRLTVV.

This clone has a handful of counts. J is TRBJ2-1 and V is TRBV19; 11 bases agree with TRBD1. Germline V CDR1 and CDR2: LNHDA, SQIVND (reference sequence). The trim removed 9 bases at V and 9 bases at J, leaving 13 bases unmatched. This CDR3 has 15 amino acids. Written as DNA, the CDR3 is TGTGCCAGCATAGGGACAGGGGGGAAAAGCGGTGAGCAGTTCTTC. It is translated as CASIGTGGKSGEQFF.

This clone was counted only a few times. The same CDR3 is also encoded by other DNA sequences in this sample. The chain links TRBV5-8 to TRBJ1-1, with unresolved D. The CDR3 has 13 residues. The ends were cut back, 1 base at V and 1 base at J, with 5 bases in the middle. The germline V gene has CDR1 SGHTS and CDR2 YDEGEE. The CDR3 nucleotides read TGTGCCAGCAGCTTGACAGAGAACACTGAAGCTTTCTTT. Translated, it gives CASSLTENTEAFF. Full variable domain (remainder filled in from reference TRBV5-8 and TRBJ1-1): EAGVTQSPTHLIKTRGQQATLRCSPISGHTSVYWYQQALGLGLQFLLWYDEGEERNRGNFPPRFSGRQFPNYSSELNVNALELEDSALYLCASSLTENTEAFFGQGTRLTVV.

The V gene is TRBV10-3, the J gene TRBJ2-2; 11 nucleotides match TRBD1. Trimming at V came to 6 bases and at J to 0 bases, leaving 6 bases not matched to a gene. Germline loops: CDR1 ENHRY, CDR2 SYGVKD. The CDR3 has 17 amino acids. CDR3 sequence: CAISAKDRGPNTGELFF. In DNA, the CDR3 is TGTGCCATCAGCGCAAAGGACAGGGGGCCGAACACCGGGGAGCTGTTTTTT.

V and J are TRBV18 and TRBJ2-7; 8 positions agree with TRBD1. CDR1 is KGHSH and CDR2 is LQKENI in the germline V gene. The trim removed 5 bases at V and 3 bases at J, leaving 9 bases unmatched. The CDR3 spans 15 residues. CDR3: CASSSQAGGHYEQYF. The DNA of the CDR3 is TGTGCCAGCTCATCACAGGCAGGGGGCCACTACGAGCAGTACTTC. The full variable domain, completed using reference TRBV18 and TRBJ2-7, is NAGVMQNPRHLVRRRGQEARLRCSPMKGHSHVYWYRQLPEEGLKFMVYLQKENIIDESGMPKERFSAEFPKEGPSILRIQQVVRGDSAAYFCASSSQAGGHYEQYFGPGTRLTVT.

This chain uses TRBV10-2 with TRBJ1-4; possibly TRBD1 for D (6 bases). Deletions cut 0 bases from V and 8 bases from J, with 13 bases between. This CDR3 is built from 15 residues. Germline V gives CDR1 WSHSY, CDR2 SAAADI. CDR3 nucleotide sequence: TGCGCCAGCAGTGAGTCTGGGGGGGCGTGGGAAAAACTGTTTTTT. This encodes CASSESGGAWEKLFF.

The rearrangement joins TRBV7-2 to TRBJ2-3; 7 bases agree with TRBD1. The CDR3 is 18 amino acids. The trim removed 5 bases at V and 0 bases at J, leaving 14 bases unmatched. Germline V gene lookup returns CDR1 SGHTA and CDR2 FQGNSA. The CDR3 region has the DNA TGTGCCAGCAGCGTTAACAGGGGAATCTACTCTAGCACAGATACGCAGTATTTT. Amino acid sequence: CASSVNRGIYSSTDTQYF. Combining the CDR3 with reference TRBV7-2 and TRBJ2-3 gives the whole variable domain GAGVSQSPSNKVTEKGKDVELRCDPISGHTALYWYRQSLGQGLEFLIYFQGNSAPDKSGLPSDRFSAERTGGSVSTLTIQRTQQEDSAVYLCASSVNRGIYSSTDTQYFGPGTRLTVL.

This chain joins TRBV2 and TRBJ2-5, with 8 bases fitting TRBD2. CDR3 length equals 12 residues. Germline V gene sequence: CDR1 SNHLY, CDR2 FYNNEI. The V segment lost 9 bases and the J segment 5 bases; nucleotides outside the gene matches: 5. Written as DNA, the CDR3 is TGTGCCAGAGCGGGGGCGGGGGAGACCCAGTACTTC. It specifies CARAGAGETQYF.

V gene TRBV7-2 combines with J gene TRBJ2-5, with TRBD2 identical over 8 bases. Germline assignment: CDR1 SGHTA and CDR2 FQGNSA. The CDR3 sequence is 15 residues long. Unmatched junction bases numbered 7, after V lost 3 bases and J lost 4 bases. The CDR3 DNA sequence: TGTGCCAGCAGCTTCCCGGGGGGGGCCGGAGAGACCCAGTACTTC. Its translation: CASSFPGGAGETQYF.

This chain uses TRBV19 with TRBJ1-1; the match to TRBD1 covers 8 bases. J gave up 10 bases and V 3 bases, and 7 bases lay outside the gene matches. The length of the CDR3 is 13 residues. Looked up from germline, CDR1 is LNHDA and CDR2 is SQIVND (reference sequence). In nucleotides, the CDR3 is TGTGCCAGTAGTATTCAGGGGGCGATGGGAGCTTTCTTT. Translation: CASSIQGAMGAFF.